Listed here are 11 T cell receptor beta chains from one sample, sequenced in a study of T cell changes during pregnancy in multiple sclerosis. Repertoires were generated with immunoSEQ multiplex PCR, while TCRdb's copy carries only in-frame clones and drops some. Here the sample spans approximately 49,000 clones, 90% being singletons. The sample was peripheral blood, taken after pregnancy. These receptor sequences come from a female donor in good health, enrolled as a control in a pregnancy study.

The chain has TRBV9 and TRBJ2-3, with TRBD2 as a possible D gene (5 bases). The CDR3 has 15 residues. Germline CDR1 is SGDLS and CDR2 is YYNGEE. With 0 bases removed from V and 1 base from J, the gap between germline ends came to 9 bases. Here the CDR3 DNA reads TGTGCCAGCAGCGTAGAAGCGGCGGGCACAGATACGCAGTATTTT. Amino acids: CASSVEAAGTDTQYF.

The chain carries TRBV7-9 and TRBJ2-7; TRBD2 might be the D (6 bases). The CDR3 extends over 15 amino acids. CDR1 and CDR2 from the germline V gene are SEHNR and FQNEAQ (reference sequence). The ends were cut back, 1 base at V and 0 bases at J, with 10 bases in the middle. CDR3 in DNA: TGTGCCAGCAGCTTAGGACTAGGAAGCTCCTACGAGCAGTACTTC. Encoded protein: CASSLGLGSSYEQYF.

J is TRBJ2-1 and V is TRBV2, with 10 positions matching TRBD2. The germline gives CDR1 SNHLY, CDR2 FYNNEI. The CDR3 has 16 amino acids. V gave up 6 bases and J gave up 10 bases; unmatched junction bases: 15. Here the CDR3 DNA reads TGTGCCAGCAGACTCCGCGGGCTAGCGGGAGAGGACGAGCAGTTCTTC. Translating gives CASRLRGLAGEDEQFF.

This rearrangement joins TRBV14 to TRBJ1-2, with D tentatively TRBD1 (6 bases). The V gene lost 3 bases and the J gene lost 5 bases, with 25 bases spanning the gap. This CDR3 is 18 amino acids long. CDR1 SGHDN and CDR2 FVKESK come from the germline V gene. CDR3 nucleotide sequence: TGTGCCAGCAGCCAGGATAGGGTTCCGCGGCAGGGGAGTTATGGCTACACCTTC. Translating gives CASSQDRVPRQGSYGYTF.

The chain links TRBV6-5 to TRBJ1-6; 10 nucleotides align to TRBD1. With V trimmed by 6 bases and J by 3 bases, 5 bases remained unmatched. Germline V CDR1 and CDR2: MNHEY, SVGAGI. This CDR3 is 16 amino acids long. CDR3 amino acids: CASRYRDRGYNSPLHF. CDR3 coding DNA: TGTGCCAGCAGGTACCGGGACAGGGGCTATAATTCACCCCTCCACTTT.

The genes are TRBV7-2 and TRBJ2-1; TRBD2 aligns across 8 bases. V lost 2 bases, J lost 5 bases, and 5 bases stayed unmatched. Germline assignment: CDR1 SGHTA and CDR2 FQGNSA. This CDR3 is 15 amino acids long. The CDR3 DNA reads TGTGCCAGCAGCTTATGGAATAGCGGGAACAATGAGCAGTTCTTC. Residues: CASSLWNSGNNEQFF.

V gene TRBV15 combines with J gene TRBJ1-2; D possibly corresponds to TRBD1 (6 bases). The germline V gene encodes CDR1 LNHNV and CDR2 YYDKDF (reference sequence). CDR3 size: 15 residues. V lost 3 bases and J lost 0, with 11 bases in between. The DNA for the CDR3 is TGTGCCACCAGCAGGTCTGGGGGCCCTAACTATGGCTACACCTTC. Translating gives CATSRSGGPNYGYTF.

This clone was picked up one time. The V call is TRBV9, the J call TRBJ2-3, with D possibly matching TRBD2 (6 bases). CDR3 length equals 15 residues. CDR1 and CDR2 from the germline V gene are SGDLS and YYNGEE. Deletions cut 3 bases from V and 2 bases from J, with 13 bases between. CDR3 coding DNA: TGTGCCAGCAGCGAAAGACTAGGGAACACAGATACGCAGTATTTT. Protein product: CASSERLGNTDTQYF.

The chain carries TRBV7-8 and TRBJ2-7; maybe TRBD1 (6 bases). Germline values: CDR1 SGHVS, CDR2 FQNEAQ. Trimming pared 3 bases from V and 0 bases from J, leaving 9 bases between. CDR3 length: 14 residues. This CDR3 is CASSFATGSYEQYF. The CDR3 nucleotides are TGTGCCAGCAGCTTTGCGACAGGCTCCTACGAGCAGTACTTC.

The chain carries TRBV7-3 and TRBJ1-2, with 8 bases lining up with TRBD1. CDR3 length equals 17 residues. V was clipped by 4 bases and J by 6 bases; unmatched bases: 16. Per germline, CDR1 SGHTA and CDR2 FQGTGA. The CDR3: CASSSRTDRGREDGYTF. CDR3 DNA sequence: TGTGCCAGCAGCTCGCGGACCGACAGGGGTCGTGAAGATGGCTACACCTTC.

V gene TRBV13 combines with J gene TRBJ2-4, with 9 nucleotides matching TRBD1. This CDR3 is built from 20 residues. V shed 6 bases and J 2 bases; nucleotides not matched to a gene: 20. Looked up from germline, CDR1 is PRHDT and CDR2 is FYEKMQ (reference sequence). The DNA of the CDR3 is TGTGCCAGCAGTCGTTTTACAATTGGACAGGGGCGGGCGACCAAAAACATTCAGTACTTC. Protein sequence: CASSRFTIGQGRATKNIQYF.